This TCR beta chain appears in the sequencing data of a study of CD8 T cells in ankylosing spondylitis. TCRdb reprocessed the 5' RACE reads with MiXCR, giving one entry per CDR3 protein. The data show around 130,000 distinct CDR3 sequences, around 15% seen once. This clonotype was seen at least ten times. CDR1 and CDR2 (germline): SGHNT, YENEEA. V shed 0 bases and J shed 1 base, with 5 bases lying between them. The CDR3 runs to 14 residues. The receptor's source is a female donor with ankylosing spondylitis or in good health (not recorded which). The chain links TRBV11-3 to TRBJ2-3; no clear D gene. The sequencing sample was made of blood, either unsorted or a sorted T cell fraction (not recorded which). CDR3 nucleotide sequence: TGTGCCAGCAGCTTAGAGGGCGGCACAGATACGCAGTATTTT. Encoded protein: CASSLEGGTDTQYF.